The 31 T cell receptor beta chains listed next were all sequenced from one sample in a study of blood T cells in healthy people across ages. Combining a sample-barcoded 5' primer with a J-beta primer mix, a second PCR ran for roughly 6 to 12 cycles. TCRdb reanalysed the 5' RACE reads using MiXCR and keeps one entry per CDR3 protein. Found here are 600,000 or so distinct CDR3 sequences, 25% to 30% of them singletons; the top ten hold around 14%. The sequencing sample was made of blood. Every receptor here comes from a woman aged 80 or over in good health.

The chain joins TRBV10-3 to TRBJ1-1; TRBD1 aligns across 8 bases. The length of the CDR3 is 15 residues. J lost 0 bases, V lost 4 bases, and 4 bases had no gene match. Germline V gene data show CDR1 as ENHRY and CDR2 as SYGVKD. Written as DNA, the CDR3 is TGTGCCATCAGTGCTGGGACAGGCCTGAACACTGAAGCTTTCTTT. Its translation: CAISAGTGLNTEAFF.

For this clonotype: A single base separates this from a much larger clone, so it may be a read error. CDR3 nucleotide sequence: TGTGCCAGCAGCTCCCACCGGACTAGCGGGGGTTCTGGTGAGCAGTACTTC. This codes for CASSSHRTSGGSGEQYF. The chain uses TRBV7-6 and TRBJ2-7; 13 bases line up with TRBD2. In germline, CDR1 is SGHVS, CDR2 FNYEAQ. Trimming at V came to 4 bases and at J to 7 bases, leaving 13 bases not matched to a gene. The CDR3 sequence is 17 residues long.

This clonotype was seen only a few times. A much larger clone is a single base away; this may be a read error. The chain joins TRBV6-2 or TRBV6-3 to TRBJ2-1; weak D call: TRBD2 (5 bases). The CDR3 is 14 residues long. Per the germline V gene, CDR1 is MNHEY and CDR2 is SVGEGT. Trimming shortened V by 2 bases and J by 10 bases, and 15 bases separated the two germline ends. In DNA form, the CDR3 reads TGTGCCAGCAGTTACGTTGGCTATCGAGGGGAGCAGTTCTTC. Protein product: CASSYVGYRGEQFF.

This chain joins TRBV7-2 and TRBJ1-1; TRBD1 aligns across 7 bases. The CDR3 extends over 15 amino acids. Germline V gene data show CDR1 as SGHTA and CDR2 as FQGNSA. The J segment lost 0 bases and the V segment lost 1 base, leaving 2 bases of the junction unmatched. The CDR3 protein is CASSLDRGMNTEAFF. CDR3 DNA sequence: TGTGCCAGCAGCTTAGACAGGGGCATGAACACTGAAGCTTTCTTT. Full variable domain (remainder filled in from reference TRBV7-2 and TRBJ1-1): GAGVSQSPSNKVTEKGKDVELRCDPISGHTALYWYRQSLGQGLEFLIYFQGNSAPDKSGLPSDRFSAERTGGSVSTLTIQRTQQEDSAVYLCASSLDRGMNTEAFFGQGTRLTVV.

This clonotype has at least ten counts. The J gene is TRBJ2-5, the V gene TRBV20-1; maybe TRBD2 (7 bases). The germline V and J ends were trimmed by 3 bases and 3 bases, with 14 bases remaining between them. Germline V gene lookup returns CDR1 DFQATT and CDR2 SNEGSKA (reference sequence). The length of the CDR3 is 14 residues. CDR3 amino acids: CSASGGAIKETQYF. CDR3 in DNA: TGCAGTGCTAGTGGGGGGGCTATAAAAGAGACCCAGTACTTC.

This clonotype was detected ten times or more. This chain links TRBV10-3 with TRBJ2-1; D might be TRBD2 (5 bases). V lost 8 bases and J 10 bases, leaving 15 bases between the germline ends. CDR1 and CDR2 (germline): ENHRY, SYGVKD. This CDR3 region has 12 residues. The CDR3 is CAIGTVGIEQFF. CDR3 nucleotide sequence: TGTGCCATCGGAACAGTCGGGATAGAGCAGTTCTTC.

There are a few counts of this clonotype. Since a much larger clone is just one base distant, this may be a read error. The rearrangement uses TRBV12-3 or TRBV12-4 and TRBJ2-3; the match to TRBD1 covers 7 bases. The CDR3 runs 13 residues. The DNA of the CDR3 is TGTGCCAGCGGAACAGGGGTTCCAGATGCGCAGTATTTT. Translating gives CASGTGVPDAQYF.

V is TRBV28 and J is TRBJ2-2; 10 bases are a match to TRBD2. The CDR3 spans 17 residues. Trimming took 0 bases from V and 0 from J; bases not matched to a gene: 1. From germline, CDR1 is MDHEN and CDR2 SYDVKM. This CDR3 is CASSLWSGGANTGELFF. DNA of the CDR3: TGTGCCAGCAGTTTATGGAGCGGGGGGGCGAACACCGGGGAGCTGTTTTTT.

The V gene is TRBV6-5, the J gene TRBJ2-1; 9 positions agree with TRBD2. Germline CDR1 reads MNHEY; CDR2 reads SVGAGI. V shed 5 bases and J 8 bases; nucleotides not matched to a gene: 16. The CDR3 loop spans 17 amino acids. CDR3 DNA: TGTGCCAGCAGTAACAGAATTAGCGGGAGAGGGGGCGATGAGCAGTTCTTC. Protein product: CASSNRISGRGGDEQFF.

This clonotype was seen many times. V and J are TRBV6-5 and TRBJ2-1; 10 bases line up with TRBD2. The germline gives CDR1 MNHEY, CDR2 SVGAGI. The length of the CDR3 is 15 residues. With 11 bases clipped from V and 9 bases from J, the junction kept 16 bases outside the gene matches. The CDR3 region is CAASGIAGGRGEQFF. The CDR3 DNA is TGTGCCGCATCTGGGATAGCGGGGGGCCGGGGTGAGCAGTTCTTC.

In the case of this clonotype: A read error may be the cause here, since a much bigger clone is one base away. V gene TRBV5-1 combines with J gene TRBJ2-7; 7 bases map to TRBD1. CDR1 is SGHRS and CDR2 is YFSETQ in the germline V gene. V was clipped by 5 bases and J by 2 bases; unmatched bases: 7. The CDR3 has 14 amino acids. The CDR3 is CASRGTVGTYEQYF. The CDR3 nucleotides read TGCGCCAGCAGAGGGACAGTGGGGACCTACGAGCAGTACTTC.

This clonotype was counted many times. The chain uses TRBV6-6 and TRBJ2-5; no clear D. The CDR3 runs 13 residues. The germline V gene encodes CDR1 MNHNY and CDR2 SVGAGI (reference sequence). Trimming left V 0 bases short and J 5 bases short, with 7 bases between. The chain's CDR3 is CASSYSSWETQYF. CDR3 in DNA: TGTGCCAGCAGTTACTCCTCTTGGGAGACCCAGTACTTC.

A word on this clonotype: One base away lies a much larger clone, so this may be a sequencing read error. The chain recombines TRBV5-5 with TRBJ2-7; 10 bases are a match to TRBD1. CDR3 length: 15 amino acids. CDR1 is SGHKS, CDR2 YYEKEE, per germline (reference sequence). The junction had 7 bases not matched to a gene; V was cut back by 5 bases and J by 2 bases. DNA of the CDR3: TGTGCCAGCAGTCCCAGGACAGGGGGACCCTACGAGCAGTACTTC. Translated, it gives CASSPRTGGPYEQYF.

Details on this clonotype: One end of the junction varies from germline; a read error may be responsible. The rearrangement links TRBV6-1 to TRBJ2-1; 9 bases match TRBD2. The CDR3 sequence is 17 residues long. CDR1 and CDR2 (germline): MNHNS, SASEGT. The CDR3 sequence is CASSLRPGLASNNEQFF. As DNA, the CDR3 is TGTGCCAGCAGTCTCAGACCGGGACTAGCCTCCAACAATGAGCAGTTCTTC.

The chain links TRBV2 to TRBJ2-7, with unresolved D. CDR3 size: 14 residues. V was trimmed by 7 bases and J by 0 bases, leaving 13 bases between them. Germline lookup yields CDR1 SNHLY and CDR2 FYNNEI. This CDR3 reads CASTYNEFSYEQYF. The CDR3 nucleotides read TGTGCCAGCACTTACAACGAGTTCTCCTACGAGCAGTACTTC.

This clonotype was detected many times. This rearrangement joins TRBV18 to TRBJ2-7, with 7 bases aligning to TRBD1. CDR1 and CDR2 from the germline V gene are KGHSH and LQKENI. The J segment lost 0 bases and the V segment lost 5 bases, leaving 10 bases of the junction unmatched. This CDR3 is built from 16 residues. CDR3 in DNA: TGTGCCAGCTCAACCGACAAGACAGGGTTCTCCTACGAGCAGTACTTC. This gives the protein CASSTDKTGFSYEQYF.

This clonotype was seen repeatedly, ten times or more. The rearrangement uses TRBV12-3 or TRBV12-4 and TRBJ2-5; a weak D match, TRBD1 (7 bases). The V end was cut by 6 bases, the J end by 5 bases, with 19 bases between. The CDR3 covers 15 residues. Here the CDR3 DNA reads TGTGCCAGCAGGGGGGGACAGACGCCACGGGAGACCCAGTACTTC. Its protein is CASRGGQTPRETQYF.

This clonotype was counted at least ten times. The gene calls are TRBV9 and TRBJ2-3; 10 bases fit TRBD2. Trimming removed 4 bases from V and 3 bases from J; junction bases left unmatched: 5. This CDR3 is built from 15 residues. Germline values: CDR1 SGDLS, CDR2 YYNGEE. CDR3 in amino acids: CASSSGLADTDTQYF. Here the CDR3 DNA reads TGTGCCAGCAGCTCCGGACTAGCGGATACAGATACGCAGTATTTT.

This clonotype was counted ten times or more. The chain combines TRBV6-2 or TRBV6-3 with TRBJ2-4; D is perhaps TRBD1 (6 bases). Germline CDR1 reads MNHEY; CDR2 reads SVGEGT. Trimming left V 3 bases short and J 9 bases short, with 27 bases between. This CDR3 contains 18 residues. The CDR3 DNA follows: TGTGCCAGCAGTTATGAAACAGGGATGTTGGCGCCCCAGGGCATTCAGTACTTC. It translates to CASSYETGMLAPQGIQYF.

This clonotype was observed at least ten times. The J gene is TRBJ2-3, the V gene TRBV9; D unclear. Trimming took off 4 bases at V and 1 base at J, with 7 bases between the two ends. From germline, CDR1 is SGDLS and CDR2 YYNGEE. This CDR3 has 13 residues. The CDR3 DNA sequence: TGTGCCAGCAGCCCCCCGGGCACAGATACGCAGTATTTT. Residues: CASSPPGTDTQYF.

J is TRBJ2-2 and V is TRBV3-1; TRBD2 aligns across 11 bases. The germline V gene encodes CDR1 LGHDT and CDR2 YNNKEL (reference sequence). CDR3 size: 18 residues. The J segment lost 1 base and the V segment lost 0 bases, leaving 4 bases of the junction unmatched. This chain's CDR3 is CASSQDLAGGLNTGELFF. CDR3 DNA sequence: TGTGCCAGCAGCCAAGATCTAGCGGGGGGCTTGAACACCGGGGAGCTGTTTTTT.

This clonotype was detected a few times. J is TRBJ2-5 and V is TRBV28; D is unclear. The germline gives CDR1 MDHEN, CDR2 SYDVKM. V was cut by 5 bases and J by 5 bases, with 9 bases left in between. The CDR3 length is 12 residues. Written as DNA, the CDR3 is TGTGCCAGCAGTCAGGTAGTTGAGACCCAGTACTTC. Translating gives CASSQVVETQYF.

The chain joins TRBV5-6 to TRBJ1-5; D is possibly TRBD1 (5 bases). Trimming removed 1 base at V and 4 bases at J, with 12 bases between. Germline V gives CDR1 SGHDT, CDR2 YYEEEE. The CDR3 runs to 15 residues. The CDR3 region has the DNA TGTGCCAGCAGCTTGCAAGGGGTTAGTAATCAGCCCCAGCATTTT. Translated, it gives CASSLQGVSNQPQHF.

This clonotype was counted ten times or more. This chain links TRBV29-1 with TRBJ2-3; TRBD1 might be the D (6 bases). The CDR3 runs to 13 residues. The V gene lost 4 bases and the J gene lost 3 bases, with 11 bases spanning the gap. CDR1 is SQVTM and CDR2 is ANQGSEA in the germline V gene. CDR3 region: CSVAGVGTDTQYF. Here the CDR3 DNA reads TGCAGCGTTGCAGGGGTGGGGACAGATACGCAGTATTTT.

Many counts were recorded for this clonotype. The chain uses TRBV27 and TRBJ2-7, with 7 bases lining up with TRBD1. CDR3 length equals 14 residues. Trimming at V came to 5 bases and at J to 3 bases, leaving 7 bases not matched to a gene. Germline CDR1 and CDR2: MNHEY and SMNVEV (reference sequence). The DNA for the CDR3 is TGTGCCAGCAGTGTCACAGGGGTGCTCTACGAGCAGTACTTC. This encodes CASSVTGVLYEQYF.

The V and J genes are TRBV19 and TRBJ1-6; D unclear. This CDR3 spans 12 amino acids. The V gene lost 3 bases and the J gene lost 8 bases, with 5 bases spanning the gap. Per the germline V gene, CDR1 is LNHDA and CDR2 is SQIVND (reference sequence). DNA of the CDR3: TGTGCCAGTAGTATTATTGATTCACCCCTCCACTTT. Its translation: CASSIIDSPLHF.

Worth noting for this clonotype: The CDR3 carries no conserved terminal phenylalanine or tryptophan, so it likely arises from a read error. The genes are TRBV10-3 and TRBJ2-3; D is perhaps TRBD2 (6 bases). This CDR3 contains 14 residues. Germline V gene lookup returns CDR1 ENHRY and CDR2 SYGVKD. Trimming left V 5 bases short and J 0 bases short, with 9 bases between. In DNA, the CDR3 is TGTGCCATCAGTCCGGGGACTAGCACAGATACGCAGTATGTT. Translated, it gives CAISPGTSTDTQYV.

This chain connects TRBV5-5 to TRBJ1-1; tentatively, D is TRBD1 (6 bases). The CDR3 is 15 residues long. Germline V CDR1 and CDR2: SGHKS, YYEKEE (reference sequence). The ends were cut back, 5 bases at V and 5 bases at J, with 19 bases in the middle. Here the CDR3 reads CASSPSGTRRTEAFF. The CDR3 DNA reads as TGTGCCAGCAGTCCTTCGGGGACAAGGAGGACTGAAGCTTTCTTT.

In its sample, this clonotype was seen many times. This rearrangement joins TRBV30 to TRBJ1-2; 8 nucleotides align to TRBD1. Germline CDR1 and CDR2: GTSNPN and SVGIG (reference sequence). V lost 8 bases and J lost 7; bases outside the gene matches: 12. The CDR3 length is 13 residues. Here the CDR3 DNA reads TGTGCCGGACTTTCCGGACAGGGTCCTGGCTACACCTTC. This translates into CAGLSGQGPGYTF.

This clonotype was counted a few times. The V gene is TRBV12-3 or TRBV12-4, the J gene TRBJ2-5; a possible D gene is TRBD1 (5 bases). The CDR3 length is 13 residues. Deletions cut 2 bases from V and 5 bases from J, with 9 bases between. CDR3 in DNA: TGTGCCAGCAGTTTACAGGGTTCGGAGACCCAGTACTTC. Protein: CASSLQGSETQYF.

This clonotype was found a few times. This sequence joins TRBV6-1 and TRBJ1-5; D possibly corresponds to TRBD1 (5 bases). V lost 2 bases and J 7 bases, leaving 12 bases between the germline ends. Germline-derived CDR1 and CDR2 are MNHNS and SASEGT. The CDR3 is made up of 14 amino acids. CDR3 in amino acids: CASSEMRGRQPQHF. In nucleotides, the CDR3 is TGTGCCAGCAGTGAAATGAGGGGTAGGCAGCCCCAGCATTTT.